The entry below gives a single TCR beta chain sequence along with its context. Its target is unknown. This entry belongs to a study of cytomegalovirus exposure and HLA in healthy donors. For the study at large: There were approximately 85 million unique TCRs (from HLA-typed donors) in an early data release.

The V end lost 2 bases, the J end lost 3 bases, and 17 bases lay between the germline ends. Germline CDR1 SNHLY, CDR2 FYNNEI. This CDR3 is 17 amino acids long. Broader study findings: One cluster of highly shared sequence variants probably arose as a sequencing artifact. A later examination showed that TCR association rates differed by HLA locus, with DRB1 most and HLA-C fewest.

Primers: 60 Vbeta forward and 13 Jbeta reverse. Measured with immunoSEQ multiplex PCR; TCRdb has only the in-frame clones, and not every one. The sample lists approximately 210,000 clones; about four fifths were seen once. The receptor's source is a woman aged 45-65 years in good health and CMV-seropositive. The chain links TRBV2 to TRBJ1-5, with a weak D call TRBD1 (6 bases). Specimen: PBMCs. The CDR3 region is CASSENKQGFTNQPQHF. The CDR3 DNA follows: TGTGCCAGCAGTGAAAATAAACAGGGATTCACCAATCAGCCCCAGCATTTT.